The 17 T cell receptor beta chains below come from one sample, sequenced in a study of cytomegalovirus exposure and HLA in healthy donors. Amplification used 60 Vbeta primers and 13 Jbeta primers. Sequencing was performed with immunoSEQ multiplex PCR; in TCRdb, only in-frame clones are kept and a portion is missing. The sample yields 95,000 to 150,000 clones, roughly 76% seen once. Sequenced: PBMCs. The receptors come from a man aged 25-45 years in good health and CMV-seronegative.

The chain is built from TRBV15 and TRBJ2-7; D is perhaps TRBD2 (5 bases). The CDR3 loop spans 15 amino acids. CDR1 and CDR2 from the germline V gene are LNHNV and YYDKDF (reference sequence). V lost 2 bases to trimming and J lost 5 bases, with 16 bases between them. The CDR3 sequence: CATSRSPQFGDEQYF. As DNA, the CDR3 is TGTGCCACCAGCAGATCCCCCCAGTTCGGGGACGAGCAGTACTTC.

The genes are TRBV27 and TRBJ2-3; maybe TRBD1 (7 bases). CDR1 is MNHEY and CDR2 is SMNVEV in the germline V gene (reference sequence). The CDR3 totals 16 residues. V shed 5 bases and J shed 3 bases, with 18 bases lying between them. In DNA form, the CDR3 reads TGTGCCAGCAGTCATAGGGCAGGGGGGAGGACAGATACGCAGTATTTT. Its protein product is CASSHRAGGRTDTQYF.

The CDR3 loop reads CASSYLQGSNQPQHF. Written as DNA, the CDR3 is TGTGCCAGCAGCTACCTACAGGGGAGCAATCAGCCCCAGCATTTT. This chain joins TRBV28 and TRBJ1-5; 7 nucleotides match TRBD1. Germline V lookup: CDR1 MDHEN, CDR2 SYDVKM. Trimming removed 6 bases from V and 1 base from J; junction bases left unmatched: 6. The CDR3 length is 15 residues.

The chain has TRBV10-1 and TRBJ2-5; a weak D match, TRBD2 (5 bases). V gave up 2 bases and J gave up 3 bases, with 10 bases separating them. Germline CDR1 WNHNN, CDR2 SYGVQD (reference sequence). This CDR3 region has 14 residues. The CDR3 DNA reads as TGCGCCAGCAGTGAGGGGCGGGCTGAAGAGACCCAGTACTTC. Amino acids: CASSEGRAEETQYF.

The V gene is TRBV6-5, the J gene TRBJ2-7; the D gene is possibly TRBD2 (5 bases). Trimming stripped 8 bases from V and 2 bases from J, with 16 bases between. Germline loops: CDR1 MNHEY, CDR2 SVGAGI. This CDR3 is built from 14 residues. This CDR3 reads CASGVTRAPYEQYF. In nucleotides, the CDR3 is TGTGCCAGCGGTGTCACGCGGGCCCCCTACGAGCAGTACTTC.

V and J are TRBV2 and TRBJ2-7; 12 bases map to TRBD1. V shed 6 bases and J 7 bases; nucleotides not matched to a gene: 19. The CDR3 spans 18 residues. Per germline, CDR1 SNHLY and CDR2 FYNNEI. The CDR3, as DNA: TGTGCCAGCAGCCCACTCGACCCGGGACAGGGGGCGCGGGGTGAGCAGTACTTC. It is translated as CASSPLDPGQGARGEQYF.

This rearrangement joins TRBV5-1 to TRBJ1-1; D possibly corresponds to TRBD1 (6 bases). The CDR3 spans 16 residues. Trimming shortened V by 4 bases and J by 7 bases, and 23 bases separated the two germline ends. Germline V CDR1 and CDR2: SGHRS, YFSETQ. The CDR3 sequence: CASSQKGGGSRVEAFF. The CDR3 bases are TGCGCCAGCAGCCAGAAGGGGGGGGGCTCCAGGGTTGAAGCTTTCTTT. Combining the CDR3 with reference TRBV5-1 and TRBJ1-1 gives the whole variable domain KAGVTQTPRYLIKTRGQQVTLSCSPISGHRSVSWYQQTPGQGLQFLFEYFSETQRNKGNFPGRFSGRQFSNSRSEMNVSTLELGDSALYLCASSQKGGGSRVEAFFGQGTRLTVV.

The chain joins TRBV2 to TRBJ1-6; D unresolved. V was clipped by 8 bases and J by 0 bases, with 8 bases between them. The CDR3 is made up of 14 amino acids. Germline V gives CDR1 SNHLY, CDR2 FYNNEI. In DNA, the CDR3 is TGTGCCAGCCGGGAAAGCTCCTATAATTCACCCCTCCACTTT. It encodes CASRESSYNSPLHF.

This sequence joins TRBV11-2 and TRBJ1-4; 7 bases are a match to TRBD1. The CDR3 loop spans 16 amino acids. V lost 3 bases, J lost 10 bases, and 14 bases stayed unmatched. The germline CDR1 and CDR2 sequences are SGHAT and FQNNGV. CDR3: CASSLGDSSFMRKLFF. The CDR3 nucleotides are TGTGCCAGCAGCTTGGGGGACAGTTCCTTTATGCGAAAACTGTTTTTT.

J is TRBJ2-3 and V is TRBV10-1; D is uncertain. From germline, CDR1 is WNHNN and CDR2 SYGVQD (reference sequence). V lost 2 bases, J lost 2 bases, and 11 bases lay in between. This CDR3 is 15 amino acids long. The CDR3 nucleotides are TGCGCCAGCAGTGAGCGGTGTTGTGACACAGATACGCAGTATTTT. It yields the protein CASSERCCDTDTQYF.

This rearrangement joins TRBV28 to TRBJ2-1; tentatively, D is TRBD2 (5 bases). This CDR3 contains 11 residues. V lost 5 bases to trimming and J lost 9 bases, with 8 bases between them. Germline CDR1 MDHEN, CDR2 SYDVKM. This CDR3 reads CASSQGGEQFF. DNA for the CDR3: TGTGCCAGCAGTCAAGGAGGTGAGCAGTTCTTC. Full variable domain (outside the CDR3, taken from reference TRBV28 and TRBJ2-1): DVKVTQSSRYLVKRTGEKVFLECVQDMDHENMFWYRQDPGLGLRLIYFSYDVKMKEKGDIPEGYSVSREKKERFSLILESASTNQTSMYLCASSQGGEQFFGPGTRLTVL.

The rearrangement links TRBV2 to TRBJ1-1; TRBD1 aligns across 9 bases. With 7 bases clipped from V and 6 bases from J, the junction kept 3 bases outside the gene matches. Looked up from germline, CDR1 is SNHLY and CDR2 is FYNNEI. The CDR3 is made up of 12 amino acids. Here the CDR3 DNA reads TGTGCCAGCAAAAACAGGGGGCCTGAAGCTTTCTTT. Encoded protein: CASKNRGPEAFF.

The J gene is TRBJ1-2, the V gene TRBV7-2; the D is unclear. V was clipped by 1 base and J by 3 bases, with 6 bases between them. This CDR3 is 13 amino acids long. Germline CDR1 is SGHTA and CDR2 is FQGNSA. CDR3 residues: CASSLVSDYGYTF. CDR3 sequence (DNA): TGTGCCAGCAGCTTAGTCAGCGACTATGGCTACACCTTC.

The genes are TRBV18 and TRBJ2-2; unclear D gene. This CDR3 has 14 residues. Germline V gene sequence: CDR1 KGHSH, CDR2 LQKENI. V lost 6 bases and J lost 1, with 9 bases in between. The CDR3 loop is CASSEQLNTGELFF. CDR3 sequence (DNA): TGTGCCAGCTCGGAACAGTTGAACACCGGGGAGCTGTTTTTT.

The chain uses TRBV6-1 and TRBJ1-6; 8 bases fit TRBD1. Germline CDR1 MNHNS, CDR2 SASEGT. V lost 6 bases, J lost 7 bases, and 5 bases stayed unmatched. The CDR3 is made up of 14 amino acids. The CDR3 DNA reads TGTGCCAGCAGCCTACAGGGGGGAAATTCACCCCTCCACTTT. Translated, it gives CASSLQGGNSPLHF.

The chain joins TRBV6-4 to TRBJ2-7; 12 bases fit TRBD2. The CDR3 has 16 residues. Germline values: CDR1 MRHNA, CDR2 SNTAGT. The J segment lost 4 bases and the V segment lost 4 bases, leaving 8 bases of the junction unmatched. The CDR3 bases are TGTGCCAGCAGTGGAGATCTAGCGGGGGGGCCGTACGAGCAGTACTTC. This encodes CASSGDLAGGPYEQYF.

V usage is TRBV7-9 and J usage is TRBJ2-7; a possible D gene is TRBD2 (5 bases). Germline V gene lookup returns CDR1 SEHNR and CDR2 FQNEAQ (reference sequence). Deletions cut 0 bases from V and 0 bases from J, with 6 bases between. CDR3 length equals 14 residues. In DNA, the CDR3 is TGTGCCAGCAGCTTAGCGGAGGCCTCCTACGAGCAGTACTTC. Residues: CASSLAEASYEQYF.